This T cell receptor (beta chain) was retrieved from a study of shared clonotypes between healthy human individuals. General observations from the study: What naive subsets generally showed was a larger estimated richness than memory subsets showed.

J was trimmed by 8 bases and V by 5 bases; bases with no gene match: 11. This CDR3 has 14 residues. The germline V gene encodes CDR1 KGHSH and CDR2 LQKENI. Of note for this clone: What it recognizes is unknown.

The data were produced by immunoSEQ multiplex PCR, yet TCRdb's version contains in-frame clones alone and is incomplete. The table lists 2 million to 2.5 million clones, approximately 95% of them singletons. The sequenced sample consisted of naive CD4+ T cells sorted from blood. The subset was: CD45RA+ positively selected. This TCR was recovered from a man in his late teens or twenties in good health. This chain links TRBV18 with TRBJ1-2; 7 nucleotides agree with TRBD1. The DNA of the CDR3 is TGTGCCAGCTCATCAATGACAGGGCTCGACGGCTACACCTTC. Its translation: CASSSMTGLDGYTF.